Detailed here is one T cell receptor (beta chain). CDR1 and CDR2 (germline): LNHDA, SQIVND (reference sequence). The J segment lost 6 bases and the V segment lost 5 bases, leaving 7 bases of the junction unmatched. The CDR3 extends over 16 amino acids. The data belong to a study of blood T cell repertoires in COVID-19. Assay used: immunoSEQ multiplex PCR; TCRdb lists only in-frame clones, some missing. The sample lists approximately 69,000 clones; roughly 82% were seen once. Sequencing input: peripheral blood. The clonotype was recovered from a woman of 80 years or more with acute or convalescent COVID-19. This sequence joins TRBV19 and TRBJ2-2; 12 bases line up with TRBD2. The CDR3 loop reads CASSRKTSGRPGELFF. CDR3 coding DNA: TGTGCCAGTAGTCGAAAGACTAGCGGGAGACCCGGGGAGCTGTTTTTT.